This is a list of T cell receptor beta chains from one sample in a study of blood T cells in healthy people across ages. TCRdb re-derived calls from the 5' RACE reads in MiXCR, one entry per CDR3 protein. The sample yields fewer than 900,000 distinct CDR3 sequences, roughly 50% seen once. Source material: blood. The receptors shown here come from a woman aged 55-69 years in good health. CDR3s include the opening cysteine and the closing phenylalanine or tryptophan. A D gene is named only where the DNA matches it firmly. Clone size is shown for a subset of rows, as once, few, many or a class of expanded clone.

v_gene	abundance	j_gene	d_gene	CDR3nt	CDR3aa
TRBV27	-	TRBJ2-5	-	TGTGCCAGCAGTCCCTCGTGGGGAGGCGGAGAGACCCAGTACTTC	CASSPSWGGGETQYF
TRBV7-2	few	TRBJ1-4	-	TGTGCCAGCAGCTTACAAACAGCAACTAATGAAAAACTGTTTTTT	CASSLQTATNEKLFF
TRBV6-6	-	TRBJ2-7	TRBD2	TGTGTCAGCAGTTATTTGGGACTAGCGGGAGTCAACGACGAGCAGTACTTC	CVSSYLGLAGVNDEQYF
TRBV20-1	few	TRBJ2-3	-	TGCAGTGCTAGTATTCGGGTCGGAGATACGCAGTATTTT	CSASIRVGDTQYF
TRBV5-1	few	TRBJ2-5	TRBD2	TGCGCCAGCAGCCGAAGCCAACTAGCGGGGCAAGAGACCCAGTACTTC	CASSRSQLAGQETQYF
TRBV6-2/TRBV6-3	-	TRBJ1-5	-	TGTGCCAGCAGATGGACAGTTAATAGCAATCAGCCCCAGCATTTT	CASRWTVNSNQPQHF
TRBV4-3	-	TRBJ2-5	TRBD2	TGCGCCAGCAGCCCTCTAGGGACTAGCGGGAGGTGGCTTACCAATGAGCAGTACTTC	CASSPLGTSGRWLTNEQYF
TRBV27	-	TRBJ2-1	-	TGTGCCAGCAATTCCCAGGGGAGGGCGAATGAGCAGTTCTTC	CASNSQGRANEQFF
TRBV10-3	few	TRBJ2-7	TRBD2	TGTGCCATCACCCCGGGACTAGCGGGAGTCGGGGAGCAGTACTTC	CAITPGLAGVGEQYF
TRBV9	many	TRBJ2-5	-	TGTGCCAGCAGCGTAGACCCGGGGGTTCAAGAGACCCAGTACTTC	CASSVDPGVQETQYF
TRBV7-3	-	TRBJ2-3	TRBD2	TGTGCCAGCAGCTTCCAAGCGGGAGCCACAGATACGCAGTATTTT	CASSFQAGATDTQYF
TRBV6-6	-	TRBJ1-4	-	TGTGCCAGCAGTCGACAGGAAAAACTGTTTTTT	CASSRQEKLFF
TRBV20-1	-	TRBJ2-7	TRBD1	TGCAGTGCTAGTGGACAGGGAGGCAGGGCCTACGAGCAGTACTTC	CSASGQGGRAYEQYF
TRBV29-1	-	TRBJ1-2	-	TGCAGCGTTGAAGCCCGGGGGAATAACTATGGCTACACCTTC	CSVEARGNNYGYTF
TRBV6-2/TRBV6-3	once	TRBJ2-3	TRBD2	TGTGCCAGCAGTTACCTAACCCTACTAGCGGAGAGCACAGATACGCAGTATTTT	CASSYLTLLAESTDTQYF
TRBV4-2	-	TRBJ2-1	TRBD2	TGTGCCAGCAGCCTGTCCCTGGGGCGGGAGGTCCTCCACGGTGAGCAGTTCTTC	CASSLSLGREVLHGEQFF
TRBV7-9	-	TRBJ2-3	-	TGTGCCAGCAGCTTAGGGAAGGCGACAGATACGCAGTATTTT	CASSLGKATDTQYF
TRBV20-1	-	TRBJ2-3	-	TGCAGTGCTACCGGCGGGGAGACTAGCACAGATACGCAGTATTTT	CSATGGETSTDTQYF
TRBV28	once	TRBJ2-7	-	TGTGCCAGCAGTTGGGGTGGGAACGAGCAGTACTTC	CASSWGGNEQYF
TRBV7-2	many	TRBJ1-2	-	TGTGCCAGCAGCTCTTACACCGCAGCTTATGGCTACACCTTC	CASSSYTAAYGYTF
TRBV29-1	few	TRBJ2-1	TRBD1	TGCAGCGTTGAGGGTGACAGGGGTTCCTACAATGAGCAGTTCTTC	CSVEGDRGSYNEQFF
TRBV7-3	few	TRBJ2-3	TRBD2	TGTGCCAGCAGCTTAAAGGGCGGACTAGTAGATACGCAGTATTTT	CASSLKGGLVDTQYF
TRBV7-9	-	TRBJ1-1	-	TGTGCCAGCAGTTTCCTTGTAGGGCGGATTGAAGCTTTCTTT	CASSFLVGRIEAFF
TRBV6-1	-	TRBJ2-5	-	TGTGCCAGCAGTGGGCCCGAGGGTCGAGAGACCCAGTACTTC	CASSGPEGRETQYF
TRBV20-1	-	TRBJ2-7	-	TGCAGTGCCCGAGACGGGGGACAATTCGAGCAGTACTTC	CSARDGGQFEQYF
TRBV5-1	-	TRBJ2-7	TRBD1	TGCGCCAGCAGCTTGGGACAGGGTTTGGCCTACGAGCAGTACTTC	CASSLGQGLAYEQYF
TRBV7-9	few	TRBJ2-7	TRBD2	TGTGCCAGCCTAGCGGAAACCTACGAGCAGTACTTC	CASLAETYEQYF
TRBV30	-	TRBJ1-5	-	TGTGCCTGGAGCAGGGAAAATCAGCCCCAGCATTTT	CAWSRENQPQHF
TRBV10-3	-	TRBJ2-7	-	TGTGCCATCAGTGGTCAGGGGTTCGGCGAGCAGTACTTC	CAISGQGFGEQYF
TRBV4-3	-	TRBJ2-7	-	TGCGCCAGCAGCCAGGCGTTTCGGCAGGGCCCCTACAATGAGCAGTACTTC	CASSQAFRQGPYNEQYF
TRBV6-2/TRBV6-3	few	TRBJ2-6	-	TGTGCCGGGCGCGACTTCGGGGCCAACGTCCTGACTTTC	CAGRDFGANVLTF
TRBV11-3	-	TRBJ2-7	-	TGTGCCAGCAGCTTGGGCCTGACCTCCTACAATGAGCAGTACTTC	CASSLGLTSYNEQYF
TRBV5-1	-	TRBJ2-7	TRBD2	TGCGCCAGCAGCCCAGTTGAAAGCGGGAGTCGTCGCGGGGGCAATGAGCAGTACTTC	CASSPVESGSRRGGNEQYF
TRBV28	once	TRBJ2-1	TRBD1	TGTGCCAGCACCGGGGACAGGGGAGGAAATGAGCAGTTCTTC	CASTGDRGGNEQFF
TRBV6-6	few	TRBJ1-1	-	TGTGCCAGCAGTTACGGGGGGCGAAACACTGAAGCTTTCTTT	CASSYGGRNTEAFF
TRBV20-1	few	TRBJ2-5	-	TGCAGTGCTAGAGATAGCACTAGCCAAGAGACCCAGTACTTC	CSARDSTSQETQYF
TRBV18	-	TRBJ2-7	-	TGTGCCAGCTCACCACCCAGTCACAGTTCCTACGAGCAGTACTTC	CASSPPSHSSYEQYF
TRBV12-3/TRBV12-4	many	TRBJ1-1	-	TGTGCCAGCACCCGGTCGAACACTGAAGCTTTCTTT	CASTRSNTEAFF
TRBV12-3/TRBV12-4	-	TRBJ1-1	-	TGTGCCAGCAGTCACGACCCGGGGGCGGAAGCTTTCTTT	CASSHDPGAEAFF
TRBV12-3/TRBV12-4	-	TRBJ2-1	TRBD2	TGTGCCAGCAGTTTAGGAGGACTAGCGGGAGGGCCGAGGGGCAATGAGCAGTTCTTC	CASSLGGLAGGPRGNEQFF
TRBV7-2	few	TRBJ2-2	-	TGTGCCAGCAGCTTACTGCGAACGAACACCGGGGAGCTGTTTTTT	CASSLLRTNTGELFF
TRBV13	-	TRBJ1-4	TRBD1	TGTGCCAGCAGCCCGGACAGGGGGCATGAAAAACTGTTTTTT	CASSPDRGHEKLFF
TRBV5-1	once	TRBJ2-7	-	TGCGCCAGCACCACCGGGGGGGACAGGTTCAACGAGCAGTACTTC	CASTTGGDRFNEQYF
TRBV7-2	-	TRBJ2-7	-	TGTGCCAGCAGACGTGGTGACGAGCAGTACTTC	CASRRGDEQYF
TRBV7-9	-	TRBJ1-2	-	TGTGCCAGCAGCTTAGCCGCTGCCCAGGGAATCTATGGCTACACCTTC	CASSLAAAQGIYGYTF
TRBV7-2	many	TRBJ2-6	-	TGTGCCAGCAGCCTCGACTCCTCTGGGGCCAACGTCCTGACTTTC	CASSLDSSGANVLTF
TRBV7-2	few	TRBJ2-5	TRBD2	TGTGCCAGCTCTCTCAACCGTGGGGAGGGGGAGACCCAGTACTTC	CASSLNRGEGETQYF
TRBV7-2	-	TRBJ2-5	-	TGTGCCAGCAGCTTAGGAGGGTGGTACCGAGAGACCCAGTACTTC	CASSLGGWYRETQYF
TRBV2	-	TRBJ2-1	-	TGTGCCAGCAGTGTGCTTGAGGAGCAGTTCTTC	CASSVLEEQFF
TRBV28	once	TRBJ2-4	-	TGTGCCAGCAGTGACTTGACACCCAAGGACATTCAGTACTTC	CASSDLTPKDIQYF
TRBV5-1	-	TRBJ2-1	TRBD2	TGCGCCAGCAGCTTGGTAGCGGGGACTAACAATGAGCAGTTCTTC	CASSLVAGTNNEQFF
TRBV25-1	-	TRBJ1-1	TRBD1	TGTGCCAGCAGTGACCCGACAGGGGTGATGAACACTGAAGCTTTCTTT	CASSDPTGVMNTEAFF
TRBV12-3/TRBV12-4	-	TRBJ2-7	TRBD2	TGTGCCAGCAGTCGAAGTACCATAGCGGGAGTCATCCACGAGCAGTACTTC	CASSRSTIAGVIHEQYF
TRBV6-5	few	TRBJ2-5	-	TGTGCCAGCAGACCAAACGTCCAAGAGACCCAGTACTTC	CASRPNVQETQYF